This entry describes one T cell receptor beta chain. Its antigen is unknown. No qualities accompany the bases; no much larger clone lies one base away. The data derive from a study of blood T cell repertoires in COVID-19 (TCRdb year 2020). Background for the entire study: Samples covering the acute and convalescent phases of COVID-19 were provided by collaborators in the United States, Italy and Spain. The material from the prospective study consisted of cDNA or gDNA derived from T cells, B-cell-depleted T cells, or PBMCs. The dataset comprised deeply sampled blood TCRbeta repertoires from subjects exposed to, actively infected with, or recovered from COVID-19. The repertoires were released in a freely available public database meant as a resource for research on the immune response to SARS-CoV-2. The samples were drawn from the first 160 participants of the ongoing ImmuneRACE study and from over a thousand subjects provided by 6 global collaborators. The sample metadata nearly always contained a de-identified subject ID, COVID-19 status, age in years and sex. Where HLA class I and class II types were available, the types were taken from metadata supplied by the sample provider, not from assay-based typing.

The immunoSEQ Assay, a bias-controlled multiplex PCR, was used to amplify TCRbeta CDR3 regions from genomic DNA. In the original analysis: The number of nucleated cells in each sample was estimated from the amplification of reference gene primers within the assay. To quantify the absolute abundance of each unique TCRbeta CDR3 rearrangement, sequence reads were collapsed and filtered. For each sample, productive Simpson clonality was calculated as the square root of Simpson's diversity index over productive rearrangements. TCRdb re-hosts the immuneACCESS table, in-frame sequences only. Its copies lack some clones; in the studies checked, an unresolved V gene accounts for under half of them, and the cause for the rest is not known. The V and J calls and clone size are taken from that table; D and trimming were inferred from the DNA. The sample contains about 240,000 clones, 75% to 90% of them found a single time. The ten biggest clones cover roughly 12% of the sample.

Results the study describes overall, beyond this receptor: How much clinical and demographic metadata was included differed by source and by participant, and the metadata was provided uncurated.

Collaborating institutions collected whole blood in K2EDTA tubes following their own protocols. For TCRbeta analysis, collaborators shipped samples in one of three forms: frozen whole blood, isolated PBMCs, or DNA extracted from either of those sample types. Sequencing was done on a sample of peripheral blood. The TCR originated in a woman aged 55-69 years with active or convalescent COVID-19.

The DNA is TGTGCCAGCAGCTTCTATCCGAAAGCGGGGACTTATGGCTACACCTTC. The translation is CASSFYPKAGTYGYTF. The rearranged segments are TRBV7-9 and TRBJ1-2, with a weak D call of TRBD1 (5 bases match). V and J are truncated by 3 bases and 5 bases respectively, leaving an intervening sequence of 19 bases. Taken from cysteine to phenylalanine, the CDR3 has 16 residues. The entry retains the CDR3 DNA only, 48 bases that are in frame from base 1. Per the germline V gene (reference sequence), SEHNR is the CDR1 and FQNEAQ is the CDR2. Outside the CDR3, residues come from the reference TRBV7-9 and TRBJ1-2 proteins, so the full variable domain is: DTGVSQNPRHKITKRGQNVTFRCDPISEHNRLYWYRQTLGQGPEFLTYFQNEAQLEKSRLLSDRFSAERPKGSFSTLEIQRTEQGDSAMYLCASSFYPKAGTYGYTFGSGTRLTVV.